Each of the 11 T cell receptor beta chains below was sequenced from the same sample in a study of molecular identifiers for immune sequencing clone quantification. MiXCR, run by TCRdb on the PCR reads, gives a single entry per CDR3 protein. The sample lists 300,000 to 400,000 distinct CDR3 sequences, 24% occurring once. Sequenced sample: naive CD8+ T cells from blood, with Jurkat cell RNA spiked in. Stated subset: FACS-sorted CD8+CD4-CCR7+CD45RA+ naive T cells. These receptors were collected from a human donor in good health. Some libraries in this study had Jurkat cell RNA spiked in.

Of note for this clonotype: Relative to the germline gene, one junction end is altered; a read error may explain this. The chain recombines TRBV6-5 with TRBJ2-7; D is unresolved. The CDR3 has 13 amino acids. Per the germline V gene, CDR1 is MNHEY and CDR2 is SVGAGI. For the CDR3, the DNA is TGTGCCAGCAGTTACTCGTTTCGGGCCGAGCAGCACTTC. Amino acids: CASSYSFRAEQHF.

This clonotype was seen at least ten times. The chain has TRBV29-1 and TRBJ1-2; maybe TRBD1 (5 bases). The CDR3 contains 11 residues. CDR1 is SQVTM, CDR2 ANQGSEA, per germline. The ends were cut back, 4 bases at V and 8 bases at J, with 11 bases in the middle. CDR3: CSVAAGQGYTF. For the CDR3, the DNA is TGCAGCGTTGCGGCAGGGCAAGGCTACACCTTC.

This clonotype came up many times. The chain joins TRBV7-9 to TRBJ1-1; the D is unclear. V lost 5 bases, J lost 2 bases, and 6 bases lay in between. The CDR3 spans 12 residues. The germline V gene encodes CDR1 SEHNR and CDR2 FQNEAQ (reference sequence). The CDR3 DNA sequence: TGTGCCAGCAGCGTAGATAACACTGAAGCTTTCTTT. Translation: CASSVDNTEAFF.

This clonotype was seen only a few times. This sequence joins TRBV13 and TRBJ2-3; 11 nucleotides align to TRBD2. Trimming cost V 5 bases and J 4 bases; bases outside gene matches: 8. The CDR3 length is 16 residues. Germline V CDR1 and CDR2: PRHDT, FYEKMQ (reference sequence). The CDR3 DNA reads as TGTGCCAGCAGCCCCCTCCTAGCGGGAGGACCAGATACGCAGTATTTT. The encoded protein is CASSPLLAGGPDTQYF.

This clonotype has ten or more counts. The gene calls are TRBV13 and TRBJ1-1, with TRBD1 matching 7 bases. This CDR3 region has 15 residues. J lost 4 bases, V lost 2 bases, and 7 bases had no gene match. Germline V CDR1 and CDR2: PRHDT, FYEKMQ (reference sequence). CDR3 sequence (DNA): TGTGCCAGCAGCTTACCGACAGGGTTGGGCACTGAAGCTTTCTTT. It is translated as CASSLPTGLGTEAFF.

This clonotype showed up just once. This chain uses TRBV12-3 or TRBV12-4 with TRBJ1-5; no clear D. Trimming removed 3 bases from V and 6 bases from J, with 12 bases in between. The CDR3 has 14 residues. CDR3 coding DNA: TGTGCCAGCAGTTTCGGCTGGGGTGGTCAGCCCCAGCATTTT. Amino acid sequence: CASSFGWGGQPQHF.

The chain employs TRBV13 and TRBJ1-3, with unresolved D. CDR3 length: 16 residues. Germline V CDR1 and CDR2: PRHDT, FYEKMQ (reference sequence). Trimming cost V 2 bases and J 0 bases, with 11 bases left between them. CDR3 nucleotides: TGTGCCAGCAGCTTATGGAGGCAAATCTCTGGAAACACCATATATTTT. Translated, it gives CASSLWRQISGNTIYF.

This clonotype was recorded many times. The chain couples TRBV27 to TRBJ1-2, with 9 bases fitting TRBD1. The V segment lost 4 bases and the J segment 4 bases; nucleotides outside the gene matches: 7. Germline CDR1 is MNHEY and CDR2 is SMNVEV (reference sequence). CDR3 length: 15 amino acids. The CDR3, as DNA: TGTGCCAGCAGTTACACAGGGGGCATGGGCTATGGCTACACCTTC. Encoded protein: CASSYTGGMGYGYTF.

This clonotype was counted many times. CDR3: CASSQGANTEAFF. Here the CDR3 DNA reads TGCGCCAGCAGTCAGGGGGCCAACACTGAAGCTTTCTTT. This chain connects TRBV4-1 to TRBJ1-1, with 8 bases fitting TRBD1. The CDR3 length is 13 residues. The germline V gene encodes CDR1 MGHRA and CDR2 YSYEKL. Trimming at V came to 6 bases and at J to 2 bases, leaving 2 bases not matched to a gene.

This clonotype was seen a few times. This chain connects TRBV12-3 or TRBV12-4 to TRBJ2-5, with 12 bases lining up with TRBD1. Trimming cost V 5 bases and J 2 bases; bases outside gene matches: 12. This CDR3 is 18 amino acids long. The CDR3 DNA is TGTGCCAGCAGTCCGGGACAGGGGGCTTATTCGTGGCAAGAGACCCAGTACTTC. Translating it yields CASSPGQGAYSWQETQYF.

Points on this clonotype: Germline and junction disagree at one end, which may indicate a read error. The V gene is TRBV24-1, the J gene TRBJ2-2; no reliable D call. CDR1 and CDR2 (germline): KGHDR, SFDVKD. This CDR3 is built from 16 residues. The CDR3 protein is CATGDSLRRNTGELFF. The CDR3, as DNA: TGTGCCACCGGTGATTCCCTTAGGAGAAACACCGGGGAGCTGTTTTTT.